The rows below give T cell receptor beta chains drawn from one sample of a study of CD8 T cells in Susac syndrome. TCRdb re-called the immunoSEQ multiplex PCR reads with MiXCR, one entry per CDR3 protein. The sample gives roughly 160,000 distinct CDR3 sequences, around 95% of which show up once; about 0.13% is in the top ten. The sample consisted of CD4+ T cells from PBMCs. The origin of the receptors is a human donor in good health. The CDR3 runs from the conserved cysteine through the conserved F or W. The order of the fields is J gene, clone size, V gene, CDR3 length, D gene, CDR3 DNA, CDR3 protein. The D gene is left open where the match is weak. For some rows the clone size is stated as once, few or many, or as a class when expanded; others skip it.

J: TRBJ1-2; size: NA; V: TRBV7-9; length: 13; D: NA; DNA: TGTGCCAGCAGCTTAGCGACCAGGGACGGCTACACCTTC; CDR3: CASSLATRDGYTF
J: TRBJ1-1; size: NA; V: TRBV7-3; length: 13; D: NA; DNA: TGTGCCAGCAGCCCCACTCCGGGAGCTGAAGCTTTCTTT; CDR3: CASSPTPGAEAFF
J: TRBJ2-7; size: NA; V: TRBV3-1; length: 13; D: NA; DNA: TGTGCCAGCAGCAGGGGCAATTCCTACGAGCAGTACTTC; CDR3: CASSRGNSYEQYF
J: TRBJ2-7; size: few; V: TRBV2; length: 11; D: NA; DNA: TGTGCCAGCAGTGAGGGTTACGAGCAGTACTTC; CDR3: CASSEGYEQYF
J: TRBJ2-1; size: NA; V: TRBV20-1; length: 16; D: NA; DNA: TGCAGTGCTAGAGCGGAAAGGATAGCGGTCTACAATGAGCAGTTCTTC; CDR3: CSARAERIAVYNEQFF
J: TRBJ1-6; size: NA; V: TRBV4-3; length: 15; D: NA; DNA: TGCGCCAGCAGCCCCCTAGAGGGAAATAATTCACCCCTCCACTTT; CDR3: CASSPLEGNNSPLHF
J: TRBJ1-2; size: NA; V: TRBV29-1; length: 11; D: TRBD1; DNA: TGCAGCGTGGGGACAGGGTCCGGCTACACCTTC; CDR3: CSVGTGSGYTF
J: TRBJ2-3; size: NA; V: TRBV29-1; length: 12; D: TRBD2; DNA: TGCAGCTCCCAGCGGGGAACAGATACGCAGTATTTT; CDR3: CSSQRGTDTQYF
J: TRBJ1-6; size: NA; V: TRBV20-1; length: 14; D: TRBD1; DNA: TGCAGTGCTAGGGGACAGACTCATAATTCACCCCTCCACTTT; CDR3: CSARGQTHNSPLHF
J: TRBJ2-1; size: NA; V: TRBV3-1; length: 15; D: TRBD2; DNA: TGTGCCAGCCCTCCAAGGCTAGCGGGGGTCCATGAGCAGTTCTTC; CDR3: CASPPRLAGVHEQFF
J: TRBJ2-3; size: NA; V: TRBV11-2; length: 16; D: TRBD1; DNA: TGTGCCAGCAGCCTACGATCGGGCGGACAGGCAGATACGCAGTATTTT; CDR3: CASSLRSGGQADTQYF
J: TRBJ1-4; size: NA; V: TRBV29-1; length: 13; D: NA; DNA: TGCAGCGTGCGTTTGTTGGCCTATGAAAAACTGTTTTTT; CDR3: CSVRLLAYEKLFF
J: TRBJ2-7; size: NA; V: TRBV28; length: 14; D: NA; DNA: TGTGCCAGCAGTTTAATCGGCGGTTCCTACGAGCAGTACTTC; CDR3: CASSLIGGSYEQYF
J: TRBJ2-1; size: NA; V: TRBV20-1; length: 13; D: TRBD2; DNA: TGCAGTGCTGTAGCGGGGGGGAACAATGAGCAGTTCTTC; CDR3: CSAVAGGNNEQFF
J: TRBJ2-5; size: NA; V: TRBV3-1; length: 17; D: TRBD2; DNA: TGTGCCAGCAGCCAAGGTTTTTCGAGACTAGCGAGGGAGACCCAGTACTTC; CDR3: CASSQGFSRLARETQYF
J: TRBJ1-5; size: once; V: TRBV24-1; length: 22; D: NA; DNA: TGTGCCACCAGGGAATTCGATTACCTGGAACGCCCCCCCGGACATTCGGGTCAGCCCCAGCATTTT; CDR3: CATREFDYLERPPGHSGQPQHF
J: TRBJ2-5; size: NA; V: TRBV20-1; length: 14; D: NA; DNA: TGCAGTGCTAGAGATAGTGACGGCCAAGAGACCCAGTACTTC; CDR3: CSARDSDGQETQYF
J: TRBJ2-1; size: NA; V: TRBV6-2/TRBV6-3; length: 12; D: NA; DNA: TGTGCCAGCAGTACCCGCAACAATGAGCAGTTCTTC; CDR3: CASSTRNNEQFF
J: TRBJ2-6; size: NA; V: TRBV6-2/TRBV6-3; length: 15; D: NA; DNA: TGTGCCAGCAGACCCGGGGGCTCTGGGGCCAACGTCCTGACTTTC; CDR3: CASRPGGSGANVLTF
J: TRBJ1-6; size: NA; V: TRBV25-1; length: 14; D: NA; DNA: TGTGCCAGCAGTAGGGGGAGTTGGAGTTCACCCCTCCACTTT; CDR3: CASSRGSWSSPLHF
J: TRBJ2-7; size: NA; V: TRBV7-2; length: 13; D: NA; DNA: TGTGCCAGCACCAATCAAGCTCCCTACGAGCAGTACTTC; CDR3: CASTNQAPYEQYF
J: TRBJ1-2; size: NA; V: TRBV29-1; length: 12; D: NA; DNA: TGCAGCGTTGAAGATCCCAGGAATGGCTACACCTTC; CDR3: CSVEDPRNGYTF
J: TRBJ2-3; size: NA; V: TRBV20-1; length: 13; D: TRBD2; DNA: TGCAGTGCTTCGGGGGGGCCAACAGATACGCAGTATTTT; CDR3: CSASGGPTDTQYF
J: TRBJ2-1; size: NA; V: TRBV25-1; length: 17; D: TRBD2; DNA: TGTGCCAGCAGTGACAGACTAGCGGGGGACCTCGACAATGAGCAGTTCTTC; CDR3: CASSDRLAGDLDNEQFF
J: TRBJ2-5; size: NA; V: TRBV12-3/TRBV12-4; length: 11; D: NA; DNA: TGTGCCAGCAGTCTATCCCATCTCCCATACTTC; CDR3: CASSLSHLPYF
J: TRBJ2-1; size: NA; V: TRBV29-1; length: 14; D: NA; DNA: TGCAGCGTTGTCGGGGGAGGAACCTACAATGAGCAGTTCTTC; CDR3: CSVVGGGTYNEQFF
J: TRBJ1-2; size: NA; V: TRBV11-2; length: 15; D: NA; DNA: TGTGCCAGCAGCTTAGAAGGGTCGGCGTCAGGGGGCTACACCTTC; CDR3: CASSLEGSASGGYTF
J: TRBJ1-2; size: few; V: TRBV12-3/TRBV12-4; length: 13; D: NA; DNA: TGTGCCAGCAGTTTACAGGGTAACTATGGCTACACCTTC; CDR3: CASSLQGNYGYTF
J: TRBJ2-1; size: NA; V: TRBV5-4; length: 12; D: NA; DNA: TGTGCCAGCAGCTTGTTTGGGGAAGGGCAGTTCTTC; CDR3: CASSLFGEGQFF
J: TRBJ1-1; size: NA; V: TRBV2; length: 13; D: NA; DNA: TGTGCCAGCAGTGAGGTCGGCGGGACTGAAGCTTTCTTT; CDR3: CASSEVGGTEAFF
J: TRBJ2-1; size: NA; V: TRBV29-1; length: 14; D: TRBD2; DNA: TGCAGCGCCCAACGCGGACTAGCGGGGAGTGAGCAGTTCTTC; CDR3: CSAQRGLAGSEQFF
J: TRBJ2-1; size: NA; V: TRBV9; length: 12; D: NA; DNA: TGTGCCAGCAGCGCATGGTCCAATGAGCAGTTCTTC; CDR3: CASSAWSNEQFF